Sequencing of this T cell receptor (beta chain) was carried out in a study of blood T cell repertoires in COVID-19. Trimming cost V 2 bases and J 7 bases, with 15 bases left between them. Germline V gene sequence: CDR1 MNHEY, CDR2 SMNVEV (reference sequence). CDR3 length: 16 amino acids. Cohort placement rested on clinical history that participants reported themselves. In Cohort 3, a recovered donor had either two negative PCRs, clearance, or symptom resolution. Sequencing used immunoSEQ multiplex PCR; TCRdb keeps in-frame clones, though not all of them. There are over 200,000 clones in the sample; approximately 84% occur only once, and 15% lies in the top ten.

Source material: PBMCs or T cells enriched from blood (not recorded which). This receptor was obtained from a middle-aged man who had recovered from COVID-19. The J gene is TRBJ1-6, the V gene TRBV27; D might be TRBD1 (6 bases). CDR3 loop: CASSLGQGLENSPLHF. CDR3 coding DNA: TGTGCCAGCAGTTTAGGGCAGGGGTTGGAGAATTCACCCCTCCACTTT.